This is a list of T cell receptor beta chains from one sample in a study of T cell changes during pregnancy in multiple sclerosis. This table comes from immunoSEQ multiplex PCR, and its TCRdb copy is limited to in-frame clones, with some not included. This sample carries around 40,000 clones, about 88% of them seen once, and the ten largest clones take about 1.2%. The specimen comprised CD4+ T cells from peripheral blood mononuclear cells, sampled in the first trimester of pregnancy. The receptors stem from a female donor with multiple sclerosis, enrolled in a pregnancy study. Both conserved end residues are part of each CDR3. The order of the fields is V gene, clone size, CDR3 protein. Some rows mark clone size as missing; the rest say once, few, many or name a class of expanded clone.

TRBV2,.,CASSESSGPQETQYF
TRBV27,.,CASGRGGPGNTIYF
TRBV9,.,CASSAGGETQYF
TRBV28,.,CASANSERVAGELFF
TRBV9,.,CASSVDSGRSNEQFF
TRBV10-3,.,CAISDPGQGAHEQYF
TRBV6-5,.,CASSRGLLHNEQFF
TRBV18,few,CASSLGFYEQYF
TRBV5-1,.,CASSSGTGAQETQYF
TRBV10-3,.,CAISESGDRGFSYNEQFF
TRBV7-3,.,CASSSGTGTDTQYF
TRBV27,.,CASSFIGDYNEQFF
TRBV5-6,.,CASSLLAGGYNEQFF
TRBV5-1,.,CASSFQGSYGYTF
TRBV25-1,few,CASSMSGYSNQPQHF
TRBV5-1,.,CASSPGQGEGDTF
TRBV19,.,CASSGLAGEMPYNEQFF
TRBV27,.,CASRRGSHEQYF
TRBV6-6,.,CASSPGTEKETQYF
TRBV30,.,CAWSTGLNTEAFF
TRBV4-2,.,CASSRDRDYSMSTQYF
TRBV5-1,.,CASSKDRAYEKLFF
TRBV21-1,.,CAKPGGFLNTEAFF
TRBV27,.,CASSFIGTDTQYF
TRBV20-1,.,CSASENTF
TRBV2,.,CASSDSSGTNTGELFF
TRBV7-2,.,CASSSGQGETEAFF
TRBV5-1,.,CASSLGRLAGAINEQFF
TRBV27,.,CASSGDRVENEQFF
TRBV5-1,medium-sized,CASSPGQGEGYTF
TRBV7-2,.,CASSLAGRELTEQFF
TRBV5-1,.,CASSSLAGMEQFF
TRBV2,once,CASMMGQGNTEAFF
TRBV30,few,CAWRKLQGNEKLFF
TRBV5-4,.,CASSQGLAGARAKNIQYF
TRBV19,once,CASTRTAGNQPQHF
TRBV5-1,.,CASSLEGTGNYGYTF
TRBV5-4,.,CASIIPDRAEAFF
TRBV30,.,CAWSRGGTSTDTQYF
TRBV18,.,CASSPGTWSTQYF
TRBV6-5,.,CASSSTSGSYEQYF
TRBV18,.,CASSPDSWLYEQYF
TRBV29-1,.,CSVAVRGRIYEQYF
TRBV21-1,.,CASSFIRSGDVILDEQFF
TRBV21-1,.,CASSPRTSGNNEQFF
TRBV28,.,CASILTLDRGQGNTIYF
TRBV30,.,CAWSVGQGGTEAFF
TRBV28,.,CASSFTQGEAGTEAFF
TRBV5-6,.,CASSPGGTSRWLYF
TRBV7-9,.,CASSNQGSPYEQYF
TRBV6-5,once,CASSSQYGGGSYEQYF
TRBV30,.,CAWTDYNEQFF
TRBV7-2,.,CASSSGTATFTGELFF